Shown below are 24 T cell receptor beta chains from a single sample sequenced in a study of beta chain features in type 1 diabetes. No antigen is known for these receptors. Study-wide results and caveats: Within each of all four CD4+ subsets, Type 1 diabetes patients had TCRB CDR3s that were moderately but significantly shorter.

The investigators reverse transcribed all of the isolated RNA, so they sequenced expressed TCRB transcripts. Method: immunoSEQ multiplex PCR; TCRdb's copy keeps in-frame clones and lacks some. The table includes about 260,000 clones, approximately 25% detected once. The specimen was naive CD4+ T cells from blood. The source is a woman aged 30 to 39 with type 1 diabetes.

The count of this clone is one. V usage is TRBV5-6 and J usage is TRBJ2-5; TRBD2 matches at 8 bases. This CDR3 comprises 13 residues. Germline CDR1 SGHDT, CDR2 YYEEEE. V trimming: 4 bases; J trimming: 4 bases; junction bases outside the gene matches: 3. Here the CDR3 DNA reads TGTGCCAGCAGCCCCGGGACTAGAGAGACCCAGTACTTC. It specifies CASSPGTRETQYF.

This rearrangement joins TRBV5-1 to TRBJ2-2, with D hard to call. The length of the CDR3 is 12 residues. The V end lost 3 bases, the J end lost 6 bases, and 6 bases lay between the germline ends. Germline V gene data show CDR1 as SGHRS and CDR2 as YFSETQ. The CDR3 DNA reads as TGCGCCAGCAGCTCGTTAGCCGGGGAGCTGTTTTTT. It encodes CASSSLAGELFF.

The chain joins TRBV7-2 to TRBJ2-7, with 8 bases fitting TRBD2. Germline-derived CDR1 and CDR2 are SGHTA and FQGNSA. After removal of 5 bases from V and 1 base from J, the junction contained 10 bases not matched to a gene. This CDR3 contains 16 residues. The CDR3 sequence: CASSPQTSASSYEQYF. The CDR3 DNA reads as TGTGCCAGCAGCCCCCAGACTAGCGCCAGTTCCTACGAGCAGTACTTC.

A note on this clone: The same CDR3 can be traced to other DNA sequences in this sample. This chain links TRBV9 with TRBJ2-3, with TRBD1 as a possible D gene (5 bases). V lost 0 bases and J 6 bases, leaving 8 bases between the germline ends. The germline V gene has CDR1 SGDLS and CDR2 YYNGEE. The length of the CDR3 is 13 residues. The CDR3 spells CASSVARGDTQYF. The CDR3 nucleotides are TGTGCCAGCAGCGTAGCTAGGGGTGATACGCAGTATTTT.

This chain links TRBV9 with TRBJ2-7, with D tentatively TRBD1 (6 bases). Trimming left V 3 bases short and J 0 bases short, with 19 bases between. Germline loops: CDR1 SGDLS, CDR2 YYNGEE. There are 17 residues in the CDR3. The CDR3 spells CASSAVGATKNSYEQYF. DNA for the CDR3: TGTGCCAGCAGCGCGGTGGGGGCAACCAAGAACTCCTACGAGCAGTACTTC.

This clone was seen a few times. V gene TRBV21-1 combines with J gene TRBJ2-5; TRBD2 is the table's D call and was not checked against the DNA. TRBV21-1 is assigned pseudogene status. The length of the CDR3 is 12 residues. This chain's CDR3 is CASSRCGRTQYF. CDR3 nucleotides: TGTGCCAGCAGCAGATGCGGGAGGACCCAGTACTTC.

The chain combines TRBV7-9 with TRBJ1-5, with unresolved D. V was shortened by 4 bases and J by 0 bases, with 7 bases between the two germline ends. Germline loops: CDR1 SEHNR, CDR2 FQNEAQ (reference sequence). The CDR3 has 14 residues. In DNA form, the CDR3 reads TGTGCCAGCAGCTATCTGAGTAGCAATCAGCCCCAGCATTTT. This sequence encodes CASSYLSSNQPQHF.

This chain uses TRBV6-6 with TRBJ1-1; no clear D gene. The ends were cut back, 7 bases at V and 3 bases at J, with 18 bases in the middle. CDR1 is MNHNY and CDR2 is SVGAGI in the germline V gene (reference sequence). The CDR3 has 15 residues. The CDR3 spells CASTLLMTRHTEAFF. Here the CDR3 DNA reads TGTGCCAGCACCCTACTCATGACTCGCCACACTGAAGCTTTCTTT.

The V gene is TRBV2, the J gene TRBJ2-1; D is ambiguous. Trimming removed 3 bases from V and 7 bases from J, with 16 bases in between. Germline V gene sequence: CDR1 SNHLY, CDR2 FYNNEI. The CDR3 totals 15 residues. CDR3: CASSDTGVIANEQFF. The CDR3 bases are TGTGCCAGCAGTGACACGGGTGTAATCGCGAATGAGCAGTTCTTC. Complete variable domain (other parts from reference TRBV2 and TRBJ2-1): EPEVTQTPSHQVTQMGQEVILRCVPISNHLYFYWYRQILGQKVEFLVSFYNNEISEKSEIFDDQFSVERPDGSNFTLKIRSTKLEDSAMYFCASSDTGVIANEQFFGPGTRLTVL.

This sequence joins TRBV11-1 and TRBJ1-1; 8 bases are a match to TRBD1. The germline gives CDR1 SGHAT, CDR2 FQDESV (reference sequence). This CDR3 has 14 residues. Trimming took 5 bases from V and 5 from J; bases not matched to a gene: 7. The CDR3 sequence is CASSLRTGRTEAFF. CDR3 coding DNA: TGTGCCAGCAGCCTGCGGACAGGGCGAACTGAAGCTTTCTTT.

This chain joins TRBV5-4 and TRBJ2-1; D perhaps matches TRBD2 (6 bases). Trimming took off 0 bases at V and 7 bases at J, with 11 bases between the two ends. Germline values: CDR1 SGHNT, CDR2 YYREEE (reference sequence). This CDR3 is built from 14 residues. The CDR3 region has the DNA TGTGCCAGCAGCTTGGGCGGGGAAGGTAATGAGCAGTTCTTC. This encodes CASSLGGEGNEQFF. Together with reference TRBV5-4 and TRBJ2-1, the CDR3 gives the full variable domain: ETGVTQSPTHLIKTRGQQVTLRCSSQSGHNTVSWYQQALGQGPQFIFQYYREEENGRGNFPPRFSGLQFPNYSSELNVNALELDDSALYLCASSLGGEGNEQFFGPGTRLTVL.

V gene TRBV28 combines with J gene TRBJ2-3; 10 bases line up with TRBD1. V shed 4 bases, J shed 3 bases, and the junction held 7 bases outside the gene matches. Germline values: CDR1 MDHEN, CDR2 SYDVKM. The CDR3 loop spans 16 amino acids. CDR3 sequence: CASSSRGQGVTDTQYF. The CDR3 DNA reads TGTGCCAGCAGTTCCCGCGGACAGGGGGTGACAGATACGCAGTATTTT.

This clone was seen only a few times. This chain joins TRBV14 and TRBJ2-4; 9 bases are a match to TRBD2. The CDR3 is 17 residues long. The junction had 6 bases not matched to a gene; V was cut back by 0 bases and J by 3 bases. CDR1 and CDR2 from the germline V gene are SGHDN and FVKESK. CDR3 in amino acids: CASSQDSSGRLKNIQYF. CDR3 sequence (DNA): TGTGCCAGCAGCCAAGATTCGAGCGGGAGGCTCAAAAACATTCAGTACTTC.

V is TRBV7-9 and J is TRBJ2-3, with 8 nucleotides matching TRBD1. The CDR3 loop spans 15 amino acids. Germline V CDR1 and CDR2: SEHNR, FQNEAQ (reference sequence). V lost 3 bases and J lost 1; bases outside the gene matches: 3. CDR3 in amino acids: CASSLGQAGTDTQYF. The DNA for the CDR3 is TGTGCCAGCAGCTTGGGACAGGCTGGCACAGATACGCAGTATTTT.

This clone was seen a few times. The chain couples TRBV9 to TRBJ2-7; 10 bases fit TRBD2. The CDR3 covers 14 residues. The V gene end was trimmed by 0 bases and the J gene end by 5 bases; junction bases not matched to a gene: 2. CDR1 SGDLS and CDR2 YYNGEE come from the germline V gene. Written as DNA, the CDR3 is TGTGCCAGCAGCGTAGCGGGGACTAGCGACGAGCAGTACTTC. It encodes CASSVAGTSDEQYF.

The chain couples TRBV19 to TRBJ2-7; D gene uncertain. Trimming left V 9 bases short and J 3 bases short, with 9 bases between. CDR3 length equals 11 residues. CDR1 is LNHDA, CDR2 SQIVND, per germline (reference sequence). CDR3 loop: CASELIYEQYF. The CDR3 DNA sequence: TGTGCCAGCGAACTCATCTACGAGCAGTACTTC.

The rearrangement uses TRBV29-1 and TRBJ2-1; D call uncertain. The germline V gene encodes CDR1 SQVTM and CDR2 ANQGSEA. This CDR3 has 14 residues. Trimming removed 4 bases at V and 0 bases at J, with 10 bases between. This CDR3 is CSVALWSSYNEQFF. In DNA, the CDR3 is TGCAGCGTTGCTCTGTGGAGCTCCTACAATGAGCAGTTCTTC.

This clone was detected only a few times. The CDR3 protein is CASSRTGAGYTF. CDR3 bases: TGTGCCAGCAGTCGGACAGGGGCCGGCTACACCTTC. The chain recombines TRBV27 with TRBJ1-2, with 9 bases that match TRBD1. V shed 5 bases and J 8 bases; nucleotides not matched to a gene: 3. CDR3 length: 12 residues. Looked up from germline, CDR1 is MNHEY and CDR2 is SMNVEV (reference sequence).

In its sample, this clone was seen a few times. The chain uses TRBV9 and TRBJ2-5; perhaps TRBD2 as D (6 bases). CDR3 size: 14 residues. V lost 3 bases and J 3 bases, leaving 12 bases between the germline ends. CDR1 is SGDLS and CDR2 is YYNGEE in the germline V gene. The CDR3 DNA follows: TGTGCCAGCAGCGACCCAGGCGGGAAAGAGACCCAGTACTTC. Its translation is CASSDPGGKETQYF.

Here the CDR3 DNA reads TGTGCCAGTAGCTCTTCTTCGGACGGGATCTCCTACAATGAGCAGTTCTTC. Translating it yields CASSSSSDGISYNEQFF. The rearrangement links TRBV19 to TRBJ2-1; maybe TRBD2 (5 bases). The CDR3 sequence is 17 residues long. CDR1 is LNHDA and CDR2 is SQIVND in the germline V gene (reference sequence). V lost 6 bases to trimming and J lost 0 bases, with 18 bases between them.

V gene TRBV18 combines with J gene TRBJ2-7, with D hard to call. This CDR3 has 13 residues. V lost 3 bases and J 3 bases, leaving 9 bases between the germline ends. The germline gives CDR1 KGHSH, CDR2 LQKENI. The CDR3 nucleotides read TGTGCCAGCTCACCGGGCAGGAACTACGAGCAGTACTTC. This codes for CASSPGRNYEQYF.

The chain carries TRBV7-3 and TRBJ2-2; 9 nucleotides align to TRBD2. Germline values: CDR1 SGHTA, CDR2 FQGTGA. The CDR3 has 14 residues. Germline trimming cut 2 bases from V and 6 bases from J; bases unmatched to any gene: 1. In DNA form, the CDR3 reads TGTGCCAGCAGCTTACTAGCGGGACCCGGGGAGCTGTTTTTT. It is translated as CASSLLAGPGELFF.

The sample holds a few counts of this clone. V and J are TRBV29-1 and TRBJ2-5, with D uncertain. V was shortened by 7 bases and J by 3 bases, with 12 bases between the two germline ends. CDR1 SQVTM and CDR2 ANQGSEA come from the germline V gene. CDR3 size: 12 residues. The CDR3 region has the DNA TGCAGCGCAACCCCCCCGGAAGAGACCCAGTACTTC. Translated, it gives CSATPPEETQYF.

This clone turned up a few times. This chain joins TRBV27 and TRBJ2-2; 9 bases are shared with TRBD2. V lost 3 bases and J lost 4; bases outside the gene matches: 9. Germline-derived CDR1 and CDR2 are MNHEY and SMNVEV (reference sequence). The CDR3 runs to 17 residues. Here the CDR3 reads CASSFSPGTSITGELFF. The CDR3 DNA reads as TGTGCCAGCAGTTTTTCCCCCGGGACTAGCATCACCGGGGAGCTGTTTTTT.